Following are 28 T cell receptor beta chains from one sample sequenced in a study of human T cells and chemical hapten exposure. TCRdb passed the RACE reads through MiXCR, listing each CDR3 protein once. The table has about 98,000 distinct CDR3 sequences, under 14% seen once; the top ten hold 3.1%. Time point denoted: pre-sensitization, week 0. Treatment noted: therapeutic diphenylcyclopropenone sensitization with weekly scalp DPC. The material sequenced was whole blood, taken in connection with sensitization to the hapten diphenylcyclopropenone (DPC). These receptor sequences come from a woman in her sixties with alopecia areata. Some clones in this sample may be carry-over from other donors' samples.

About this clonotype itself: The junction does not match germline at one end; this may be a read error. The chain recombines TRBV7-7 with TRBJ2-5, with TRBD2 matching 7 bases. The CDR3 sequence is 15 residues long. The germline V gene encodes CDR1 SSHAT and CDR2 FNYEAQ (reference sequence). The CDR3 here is CASSPGGTNQETQYF. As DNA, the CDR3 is TGTGCTAGCAGCCCTGGGGGGACTAACCAAGAGACCCAGTACTTC.

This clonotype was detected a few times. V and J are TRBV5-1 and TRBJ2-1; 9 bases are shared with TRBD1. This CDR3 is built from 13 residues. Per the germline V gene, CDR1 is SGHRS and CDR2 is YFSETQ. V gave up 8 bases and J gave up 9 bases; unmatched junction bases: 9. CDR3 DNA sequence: TGCGCCAGTAATCGGGACAGGGAGACTGAGCAGTTCTTC. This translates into CASNRDRETEQFF.

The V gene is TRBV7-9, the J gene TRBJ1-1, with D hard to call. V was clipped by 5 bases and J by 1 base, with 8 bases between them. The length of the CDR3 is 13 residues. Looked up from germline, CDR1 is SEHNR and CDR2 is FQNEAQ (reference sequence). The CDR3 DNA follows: TGTGCCAGCAGCCCTCAATCGAACACTGAAGCTTTCTTT. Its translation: CASSPQSNTEAFF.

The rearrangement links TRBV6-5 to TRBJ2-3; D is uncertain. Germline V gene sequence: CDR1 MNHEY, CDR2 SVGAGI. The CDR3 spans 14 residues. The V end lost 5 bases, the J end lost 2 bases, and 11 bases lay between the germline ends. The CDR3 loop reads CASSLDRSTDTQYF. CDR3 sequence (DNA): TGTGCCAGCAGTCTTGACCGATCCACAGATACGCAGTATTTT.

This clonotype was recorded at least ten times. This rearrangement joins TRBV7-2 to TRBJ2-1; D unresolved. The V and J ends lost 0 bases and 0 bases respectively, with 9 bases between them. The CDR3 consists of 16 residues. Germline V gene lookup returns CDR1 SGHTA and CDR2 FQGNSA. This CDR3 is CASSLAVTPSYNEQFF. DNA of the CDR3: TGTGCCAGCAGCTTAGCGGTCACACCCTCCTACAATGAGCAGTTCTTC.

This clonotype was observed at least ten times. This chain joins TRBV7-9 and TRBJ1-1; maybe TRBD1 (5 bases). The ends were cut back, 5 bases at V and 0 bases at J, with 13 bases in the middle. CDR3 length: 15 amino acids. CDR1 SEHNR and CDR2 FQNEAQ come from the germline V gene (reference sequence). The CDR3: CASSQNRRLNTEAFF. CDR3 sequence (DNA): TGTGCCAGCAGCCAAAACAGGCGTCTGAACACTGAAGCTTTCTTT.

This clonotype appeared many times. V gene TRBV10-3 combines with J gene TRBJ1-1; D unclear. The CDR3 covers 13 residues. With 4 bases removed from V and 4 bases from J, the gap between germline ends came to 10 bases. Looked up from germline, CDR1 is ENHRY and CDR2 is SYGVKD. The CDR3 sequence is CAISGPQATEAFF. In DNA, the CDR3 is TGTGCCATCAGTGGCCCCCAGGCCACTGAAGCTTTCTTT.

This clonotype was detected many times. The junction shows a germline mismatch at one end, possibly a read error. CDR3 coding DNA: TGTGCTAGCAGCTTAGCGCGGGACAGGTTCTATGGCTACACCTTC. It is translated as CASSLARDRFYGYTF. This rearrangement joins TRBV7-7 to TRBJ1-2, with 8 nucleotides matching TRBD1. Germline CDR1 reads SSHAT; CDR2 reads FNYEAQ (reference sequence). CDR3 length: 15 amino acids.

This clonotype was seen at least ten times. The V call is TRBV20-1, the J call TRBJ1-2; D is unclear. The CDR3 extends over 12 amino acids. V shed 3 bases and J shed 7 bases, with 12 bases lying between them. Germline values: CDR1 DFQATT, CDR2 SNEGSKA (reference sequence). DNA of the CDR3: TGCAGTGCTAGGCATTTAGTTTTTGGCTACACCTTC. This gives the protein CSARHLVFGYTF.

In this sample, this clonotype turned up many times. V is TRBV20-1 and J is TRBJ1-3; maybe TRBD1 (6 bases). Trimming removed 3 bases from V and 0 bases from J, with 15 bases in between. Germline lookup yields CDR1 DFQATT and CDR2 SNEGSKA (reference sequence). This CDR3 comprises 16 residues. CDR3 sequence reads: CSARTQGQSSGNTIYF. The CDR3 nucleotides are TGCAGTGCTAGGACACAAGGACAGAGCTCTGGAAACACCATATATTTT.

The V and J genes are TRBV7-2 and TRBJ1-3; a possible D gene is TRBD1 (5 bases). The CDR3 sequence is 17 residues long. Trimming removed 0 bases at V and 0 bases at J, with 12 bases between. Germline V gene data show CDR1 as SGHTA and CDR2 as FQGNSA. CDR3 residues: CASSLAGTPNSGNTIYF. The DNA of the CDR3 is TGTGCCAGCAGCTTAGCCGGGACGCCCAACTCTGGAAACACCATATATTTT.

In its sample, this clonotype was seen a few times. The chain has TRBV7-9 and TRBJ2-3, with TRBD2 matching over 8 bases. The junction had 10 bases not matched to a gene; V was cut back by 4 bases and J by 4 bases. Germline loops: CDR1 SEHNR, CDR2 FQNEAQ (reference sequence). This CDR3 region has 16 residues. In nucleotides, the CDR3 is TGTGCCAGCAGCTCGGGACGGGGGGGCCACGCAGATACGCAGTATTTT. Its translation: CASSSGRGGHADTQYF.

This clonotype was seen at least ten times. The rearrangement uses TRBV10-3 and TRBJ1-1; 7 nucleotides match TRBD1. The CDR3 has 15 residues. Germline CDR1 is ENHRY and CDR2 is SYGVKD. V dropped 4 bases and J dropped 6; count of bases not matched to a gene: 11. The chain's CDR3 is CAISGQGRTGSEAFF. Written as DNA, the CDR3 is TGTGCCATCAGTGGACAGGGCCGAACGGGCTCTGAAGCTTTCTTT.

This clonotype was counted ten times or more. CDR3 protein: CASTLGQGEYNEQFF. The CDR3 DNA is TGTGCCAGCACCCTCGGACAGGGAGAATACAATGAGCAGTTCTTC. V usage is TRBV7-9 and J usage is TRBJ2-1; 8 bases are a match to TRBD1. The CDR3 contains 15 residues. Germline-derived CDR1 and CDR2 are SEHNR and FQNEAQ (reference sequence). V shed 7 bases and J 4 bases; nucleotides not matched to a gene: 9.

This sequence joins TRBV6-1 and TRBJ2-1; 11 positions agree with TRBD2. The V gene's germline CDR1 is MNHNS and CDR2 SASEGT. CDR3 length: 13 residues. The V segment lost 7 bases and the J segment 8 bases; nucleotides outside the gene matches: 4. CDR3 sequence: CASILAGGDEQFF. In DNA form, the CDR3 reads TGTGCCAGCATTCTAGCGGGGGGAGATGAGCAGTTCTTC.

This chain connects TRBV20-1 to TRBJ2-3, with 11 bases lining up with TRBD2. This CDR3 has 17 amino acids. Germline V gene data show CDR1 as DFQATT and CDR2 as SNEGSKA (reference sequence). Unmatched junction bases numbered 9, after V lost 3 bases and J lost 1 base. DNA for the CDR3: TGCAGTGCTAGTCGGGCTAGCGGGGGGCCAGGCACAGATACGCAGTATTTT. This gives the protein CSASRASGGPGTDTQYF.

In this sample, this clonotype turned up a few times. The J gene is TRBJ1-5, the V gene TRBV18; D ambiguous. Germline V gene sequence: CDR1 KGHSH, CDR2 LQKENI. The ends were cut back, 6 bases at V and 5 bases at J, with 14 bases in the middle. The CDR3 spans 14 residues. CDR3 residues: CASSAGFGHQPQHF. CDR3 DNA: TGTGCCAGCTCTGCCGGGTTCGGACATCAGCCCCAGCATTTT.

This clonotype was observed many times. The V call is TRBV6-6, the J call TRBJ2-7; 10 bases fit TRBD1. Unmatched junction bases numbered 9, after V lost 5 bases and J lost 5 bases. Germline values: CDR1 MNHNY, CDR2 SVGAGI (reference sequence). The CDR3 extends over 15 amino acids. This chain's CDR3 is CASSRTRDRGHEQYF. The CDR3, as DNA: TGTGCCAGCAGTCGAACCCGGGACAGGGGCCACGAGCAGTACTTC.

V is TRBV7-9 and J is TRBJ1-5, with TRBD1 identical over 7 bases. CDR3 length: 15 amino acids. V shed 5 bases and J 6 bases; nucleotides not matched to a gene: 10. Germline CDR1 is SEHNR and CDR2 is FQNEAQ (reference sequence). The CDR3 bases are TGTGCCAGCAGCACCGACAGGGAGGTTGCTCAGCCCCAGCATTTT. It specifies CASSTDREVAQPQHF.

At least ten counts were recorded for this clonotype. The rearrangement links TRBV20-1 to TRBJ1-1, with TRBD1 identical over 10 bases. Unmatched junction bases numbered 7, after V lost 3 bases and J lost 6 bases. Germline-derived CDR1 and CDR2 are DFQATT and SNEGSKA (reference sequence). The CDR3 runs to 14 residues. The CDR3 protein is CSASHLGQGAEAFF. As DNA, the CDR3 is TGCAGTGCTAGTCATTTAGGACAGGGGGCTGAAGCTTTCTTT.

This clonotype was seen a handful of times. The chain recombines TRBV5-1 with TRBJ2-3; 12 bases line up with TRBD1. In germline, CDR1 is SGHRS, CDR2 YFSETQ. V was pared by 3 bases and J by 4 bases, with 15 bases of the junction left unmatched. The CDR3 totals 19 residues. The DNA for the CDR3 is TGCGCCAGCAGCTCCCTAACCCCGCCCGGGACAGGGGGCCCAGATACGCAGTATTTT. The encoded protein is CASSSLTPPGTGGPDTQYF. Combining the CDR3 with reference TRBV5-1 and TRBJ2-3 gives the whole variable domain KAGVTQTPRYLIKTRGQQVTLSCSPISGHRSVSWYQQTPGQGLQFLFEYFSETQRNKGNFPGRFSGRQFSNSRSEMNVSTLELGDSALYLCASSSLTPPGTGGPDTQYFGPGTRLTVL.

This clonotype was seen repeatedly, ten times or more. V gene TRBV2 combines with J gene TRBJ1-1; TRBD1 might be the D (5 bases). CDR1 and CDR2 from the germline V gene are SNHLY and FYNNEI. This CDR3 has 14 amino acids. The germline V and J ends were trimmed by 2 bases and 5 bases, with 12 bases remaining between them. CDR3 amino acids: CASSERGVVTEAFF. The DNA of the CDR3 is TGTGCCAGCAGTGAAAGAGGGGTTGTAACTGAAGCTTTCTTT.

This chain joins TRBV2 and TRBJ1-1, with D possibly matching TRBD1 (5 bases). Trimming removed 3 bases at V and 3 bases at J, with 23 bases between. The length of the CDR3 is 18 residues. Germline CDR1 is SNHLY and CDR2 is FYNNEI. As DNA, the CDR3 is TGTGCCAGCAGTGAGTTAGGCCAGGGTCGAGGTTTGGACACTGAAGCTTTCTTT. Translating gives CASSELGQGRGLDTEAFF.

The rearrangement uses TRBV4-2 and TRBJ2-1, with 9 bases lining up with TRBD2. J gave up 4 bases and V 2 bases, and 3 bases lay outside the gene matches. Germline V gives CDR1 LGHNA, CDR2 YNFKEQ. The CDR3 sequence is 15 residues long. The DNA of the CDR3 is TGTGCCAGCAGCCAATTTAGCGGGAGTTACAATGAGCAGTTCTTC. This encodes CASSQFSGSYNEQFF.

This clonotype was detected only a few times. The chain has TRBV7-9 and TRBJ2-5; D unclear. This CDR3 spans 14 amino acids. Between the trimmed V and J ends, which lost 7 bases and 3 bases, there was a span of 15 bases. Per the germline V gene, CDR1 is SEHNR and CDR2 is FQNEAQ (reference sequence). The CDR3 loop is CASTPLGLKETQYF. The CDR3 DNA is TGTGCCAGCACCCCTCTAGGGCTGAAAGAGACCCAGTACTTC.

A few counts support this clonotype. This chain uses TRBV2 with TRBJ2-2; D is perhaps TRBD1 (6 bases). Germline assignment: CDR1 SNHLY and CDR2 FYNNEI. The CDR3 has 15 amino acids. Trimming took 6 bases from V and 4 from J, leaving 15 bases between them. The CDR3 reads CASSEQGRGTGELFF. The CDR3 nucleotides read TGTGCCAGCAGCGAACAGGGTAGGGGCACCGGGGAGCTGTTTTTT.

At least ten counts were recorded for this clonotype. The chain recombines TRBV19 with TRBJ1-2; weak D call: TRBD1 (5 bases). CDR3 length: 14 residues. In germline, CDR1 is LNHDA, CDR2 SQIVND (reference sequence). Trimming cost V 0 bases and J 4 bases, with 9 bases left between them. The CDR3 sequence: CASSIDRDSYGYTF. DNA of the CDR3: TGTGCCAGTAGTATAGATCGGGACTCCTATGGCTACACCTTC.

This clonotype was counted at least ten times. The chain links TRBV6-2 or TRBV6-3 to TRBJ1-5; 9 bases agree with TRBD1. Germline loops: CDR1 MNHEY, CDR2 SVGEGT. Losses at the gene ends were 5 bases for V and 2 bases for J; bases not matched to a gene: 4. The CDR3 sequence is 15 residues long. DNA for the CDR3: TGTGCCAGCAGTCCCCGGGACAGGGGCAATCAGCCCCAGCATTTT. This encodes CASSPRDRGNQPQHF.